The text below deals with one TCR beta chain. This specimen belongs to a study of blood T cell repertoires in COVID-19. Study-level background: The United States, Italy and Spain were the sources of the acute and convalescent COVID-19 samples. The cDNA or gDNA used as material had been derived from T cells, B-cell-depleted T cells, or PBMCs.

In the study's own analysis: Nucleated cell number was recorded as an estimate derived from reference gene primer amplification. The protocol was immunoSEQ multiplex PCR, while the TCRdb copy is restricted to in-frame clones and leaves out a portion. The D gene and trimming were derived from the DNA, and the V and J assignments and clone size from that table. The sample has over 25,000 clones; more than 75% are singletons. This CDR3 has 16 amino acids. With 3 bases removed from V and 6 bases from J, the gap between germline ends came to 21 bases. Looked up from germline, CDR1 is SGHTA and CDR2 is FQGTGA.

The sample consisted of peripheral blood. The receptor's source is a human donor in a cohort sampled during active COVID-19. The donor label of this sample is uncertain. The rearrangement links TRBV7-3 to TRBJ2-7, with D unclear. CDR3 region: CASSLRPVSGISEQYF. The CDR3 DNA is TGTGCCAGCAGCTTGAGACCGGTCTCAGGAATAAGCGAGCAGTACTTC.